This T cell receptor (beta chain) derives from a study of T-cell memory formation after mild COVID-19. Study-wide results and limits: Mainly CM and EM harbored the contracting CD4+ clones; mainly EMRA harbored the CD8+ ones. There was a balanced CD4/CD8 profile in clones contracting day 15 to 85, and later expanders leaned CD4+.

There are a few counts of this clonotype. Its antigen remains unidentified. This CDR3 spans 11 amino acids. V was trimmed by 3 bases and J by 8 bases, leaving 5 bases between them. TCRdb used MiXCR to reprocess the 5' RACE reads, holding one entry per CDR3 protein. The sample lists around 530,000 distinct CDR3 sequences, about a fifth occurring once. The sample consisted of PBMCs or a T cell subset sorted from them (not recorded which). The V gene is TRBV12-3 or TRBV12-4, the J gene TRBJ2-1, with D uncertain. This receptor was identified in an adult woman who had mild COVID-19 (a few samples of this study predate the infection). Cell type and time point are not known. The CDR3 region is CASSFLYEQFF. CDR3 sequence (DNA): TGTGCCAGCAGTTTCTTGTATGAGCAGTTCTTC.